Included here is one T cell receptor beta chain sequence, with context. Its matching antigen is unknown. The data belong to a study of radiation and T cells in renal cell carcinoma. The study's findings and limits: Without pretreatment biopsies, baseline tumor clonotype presence was undetermined. In blood, top tumor clones expanded by 2 weeks, shrinking by 4.

CDR1 and CDR2 (germline): SEHNR, FQNEAQ (reference sequence). Trimming shortened V by 3 bases and J by 2 bases, and 13 bases separated the two germline ends. This CDR3 spans 15 amino acids. Clones were sequenced by immunoSEQ multiplex PCR, and TCRdb holds only the in-frame ones, with some missing. The data hold about 91,000 clones, with 82% observed a single time. Time point noted: baseline pretreatment blood. Regarding treatment: 15 Gy SBRT to primary tumor, nephrectomy 4 weeks later. Radiation-treated patients gave blood at baseline, week 2 and week 4. The tumor was a clear cell renal cell carcinoma.

The rearrangement uses TRBV7-9 and TRBJ2-5; the D gene is possibly TRBD1 (5 bases). This clonotype was sampled from a man aged 60-69 years with renal cell carcinoma. The material sequenced was blood, taken from a patient whose treatment included radiotherapy and nephrectomy. The CDR3 DNA reads as TGTGCCAGCAGCTTGGTAGGGGCCGGTCAAGAGACCCAGTACTTC. Translated, it gives CASSLVGAGQETQYF.